This entry lists 19 T cell receptor beta chains sequenced from one sample in a study of vaccination and CD4 T cells after COVID-19. Treatment given: approximately nine-day PBMC culture with coronavirus spike peptide pools or control peptides (ViraFEST assay). Their antigens remain unidentified. The Oncomine TCR Beta short-read assay sequenced DNA from cultured CD4+ T cells. TCRdb re-derived calls from the PCR reads in MiXCR, one entry per CDR3 protein. Among approximately 7,400 distinct CDR3 sequences listed, around 72% were seen once. Material for sequencing was CD4+ T cells from blood, cultured in vitro. These receptors were collected from a human donor who had recovered from COVID-19.

The chain is built from TRBV20-1 and TRBJ2-5, with 8 positions matching TRBD2. CDR1 and CDR2 from the germline V gene are DFQATT and SNEGSKA (reference sequence). The CDR3 spans 14 residues. V dropped 2 bases and J dropped 1; count of bases not matched to a gene: 3. The CDR3 sequence is CSARRGLVQETQYF. The CDR3 bases are TGCAGTGCTAGAAGGGGACTAGTCCAAGAGACCCAGTACTTC.

The chain carries TRBV20-1 and TRBJ1-5; 8 positions match TRBD1. Germline CDR1 reads DFQATT; CDR2 reads SNEGSKA (reference sequence). The CDR3 loop spans 17 amino acids. The V and J ends lost 2 bases and 5 bases, in that order; junction bases with no gene match: 14. CDR3 loop: CSARKPGGGPRDQPQHF. CDR3 sequence (DNA): TGCAGTGCTAGAAAACCAGGGGGCGGCCCTCGCGATCAGCCCCAGCATTTT.

This chain links TRBV7-3 with TRBJ2-1; TRBD2 aligns across 9 bases. V lost 5 bases to trimming and J lost 4 bases; unmatched junction nucleotides: 6. CDR1 and CDR2 (germline): SGHTA, FQGTGA. This CDR3 contains 15 residues. CDR3 in DNA: TGTGCCAGCAGCCGACAGACTAGCGGATACAATGAGCAGTTCTTC. Translated: CASSRQTSGYNEQFF.

The genes are TRBV9 and TRBJ1-2; possibly TRBD1 for D (5 bases). The CDR3 contains 11 residues. Per germline, CDR1 SGDLS and CDR2 YYNGEE. Trimming shortened V by 4 bases and J by 7 bases, and 8 bases separated the two germline ends. The DNA of the CDR3 is TGTGCCAGCAGCTCTGACAGTGGCTACACCTTC. As protein: CASSSDSGYTF. The entire variable domain, with the rest obtained from reference TRBV9 and TRBJ1-2, is as follows: DSGVTQTPKHLITATGQRVTLRCSPRSGDLSVYWYQQSLDQGLQFLIQYYNGEERAKGNILERFSAQQFPDLHSELNLSSLELGDSALYFCASSSDSGYTFGSGTRLTVV.

This clonotype has more than one count but fewer than ten. The gene calls are TRBV20-1 and TRBJ1-5; 9 nucleotides match TRBD1. J was trimmed by 1 base and V by 0 bases; bases with no gene match: 7. The germline V gene encodes CDR1 DFQATT and CDR2 SNEGSKA (reference sequence). The CDR3 loop spans 17 amino acids. Here the CDR3 reads CSARDRDRVWSNQPQHF. The CDR3, as DNA: TGCAGTGCTAGAGACCGGGACAGGGTATGGAGCAATCAGCCCCAGCATTTT.

The chain is built from TRBV2 and TRBJ1-6; D is perhaps TRBD1 (6 bases). The CDR3 length is 15 residues. V was cut by 7 bases and J by 11 bases, with 21 bases left in between. CDR1 and CDR2 (germline): SNHLY, FYNNEI. CDR3 region: CASIPLQGPGAPLHF. The CDR3 bases are TGTGCCAGCATTCCATTACAGGGCCCGGGAGCACCCCTCCACTTT.

This chain connects TRBV20-1 to TRBJ2-3, with D possibly being TRBD1 or TRBD2 (6 bases each). Deletions cut 0 bases from V and 1 base from J, with 11 bases between. The CDR3 spans 15 residues. CDR1 and CDR2 from the germline V gene are DFQATT and SNEGSKA (reference sequence). This CDR3 is CSARDGQRGTDTQYF. The CDR3, as DNA: TGCAGTGCTAGAGATGGACAGCGGGGCACAGATACGCAGTATTTT.

This chain joins TRBV20-1 and TRBJ2-4; D gene ambiguous. The length of the CDR3 is 12 residues. CDR1 and CDR2 from the germline V gene are DFQATT and SNEGSKA (reference sequence). DNA of the CDR3: TGCAGGGTGGAAGGGTTGGAAAACATTCAGTACTTC. Translated, it gives CRVEGLENIQYF.

V and J are TRBV20-1 and TRBJ1-2, with a possible D match to TRBD1 (5 bases). V was shortened by 6 bases and J by 4 bases, with 15 bases between the two germline ends. Germline CDR1 reads DFQATT; CDR2 reads SNEGSKA (reference sequence). The CDR3 is 13 amino acids. The CDR3 reads CSAGARESYGYTF. As DNA, the CDR3 is TGCAGTGCCGGGGCAAGGGAATCCTATGGCTACACCTTC.

The chain uses TRBV5-8 and TRBJ1-1, with 8 bases that match TRBD1. The CDR3 sequence is 15 residues long. Trimming took 0 bases from V and 1 from J; bases not matched to a gene: 2. Per germline, CDR1 SGHTS and CDR2 YDEGEE. The CDR3 protein is CASSLAGQGNTEAFF. The CDR3 DNA sequence: TGTGCCAGCAGCTTGGCTGGACAGGGGAACACTGAAGCTTTCTTT.

The chain employs TRBV28 and TRBJ1-5, with 7 nucleotides matching TRBD1. The CDR3 spans 15 residues. Trimming cost V 5 bases and J 6 bases; bases outside gene matches: 10. In germline, CDR1 is MDHEN, CDR2 SYDVKM. The CDR3 sequence: CASSRRQGVSQPQHF. The CDR3 nucleotides are TGTGCCAGCAGTAGGAGACAGGGAGTTAGTCAGCCCCAGCATTTT.

The rearrangement uses TRBV20-1 and TRBJ1-5, with D perhaps TRBD1 (5 bases). The germline V and J ends were trimmed by 4 bases and 6 bases, with 16 bases remaining between them. The CDR3 has 14 residues. CDR1 and CDR2 (germline): DFQATT, SNEGSKA (reference sequence). CDR3: CSANPWGEPQPQHF. The CDR3 nucleotides read TGCAGTGCTAACCCTTGGGGCGAGCCTCAGCCCCAGCATTTT.

This clonotype was detected a few times. The gene calls are TRBV24-1 and TRBJ2-1; possible D gene TRBD2, 6 bases. Between the trimmed V and J ends, which lost 0 bases and 4 bases, there was a span of 18 bases. The CDR3 extends over 18 amino acids. Germline CDR1 is KGHDR and CDR2 is SFDVKD. CDR3 DNA: TGTGCCACCAGTGATTTGCTGTCTGGAGGGCCGGGATACAATGAGCAGTTCTTC. Its protein product is CATSDLLSGGPGYNEQFF.

The rearrangement joins TRBV20-1 to TRBJ1-1; 7 nucleotides agree with TRBD1. V was clipped by 2 bases and J by 4 bases; unmatched bases: 4. This CDR3 contains 13 residues. The germline V gene encodes CDR1 DFQATT and CDR2 SNEGSKA (reference sequence). The CDR3 loop reads CSARWQGVTEAFF. The CDR3 DNA follows: TGCAGTGCTAGATGGCAGGGGGTCACTGAAGCTTTCTTT.

The chain is built from TRBV20-1 and TRBJ1-2, with TRBD1 as a possible D gene (5 bases). Germline lookup yields CDR1 DFQATT and CDR2 SNEGSKA (reference sequence). Trimming left V 6 bases short and J 2 bases short, with 16 bases between. The CDR3 spans 14 residues. CDR3 coding DNA: TGCAGTGCCGAGTCCGGGACGGGAAACTATGGCTACACCTTC. This encodes CSAESGTGNYGYTF.

This chain connects TRBV7-2 to TRBJ2-2; D gene unclear. The CDR3 covers 13 residues. Germline values: CDR1 SGHTA, CDR2 FQGNSA. The V and J ends lost 3 bases and 3 bases respectively, with 5 bases between them. The CDR3 nucleotides read TGTGCCAGCAGCTTCGAGGACACCGGGGAGCTGTTTTTT. As protein: CASSFEDTGELFF.

This chain joins TRBV6-1 and TRBJ2-7; D might be TRBD1 (5 bases). The CDR3 covers 15 residues. Germline assignment: CDR1 MNHNS and CDR2 SASEGT. V lost 0 bases and J lost 1, with 10 bases in between. The CDR3 DNA follows: TGTGCCAGCAGTGAAGCTCCCAGGGTGTCCTACGAGCAGTACTTC. Translated: CASSEAPRVSYEQYF.

V gene TRBV27 combines with J gene TRBJ1-5; no definite D call. With 5 bases removed from V and 3 bases from J, the gap between germline ends came to 17 bases. This CDR3 comprises 16 residues. Germline CDR1 is MNHEY and CDR2 is SMNVEV (reference sequence). The DNA of the CDR3 is TGTGCCAGCAGTGACCAGCCGCCTATTACCAATCAGCCCCAGCATTTT. It yields the protein CASSDQPPITNQPQHF.

By share of the sample, this clonotype is medium-sized. V is TRBV7-8 and J is TRBJ1-2; possible D gene TRBD1, 6 bases. The CDR3 runs 15 residues. Germline CDR1 reads SGHVS; CDR2 reads FQNEAQ. Trimming shortened V by 0 bases and J by 6 bases, and 14 bases separated the two germline ends. CDR3 in DNA: TGTGCCAGCAGCTTAGCCCCCAACAGGGCAGATGGCTACACCTTC. This encodes CASSLAPNRADGYTF.